The sequence of this T cell receptor beta chain was determined in a study of blood T cell repertoires in COVID-19. About the study: The United States, Italy and Spain provided the acute and convalescent COVID-19 samples. The analysed material was cDNA or gDNA that came from T cells, B-cell-depleted T cells, or PBMCs.

The CDR3 runs 15 residues. With V trimmed by 2 bases and J by 2 bases, 2 bases remained unmatched. CDR1 and CDR2 from the germline V gene are MNHNY and SVGAGI (reference sequence). Source study methods: Nucleated cell number was recorded as an estimate derived from reference gene primer amplification. The repertoire was sequenced with immunoSEQ multiplex PCR; TCRdb's copy has only in-frame clones and lacks some. V and J calls plus clone size are reproduced from that table; the DNA served to infer D and trimming. The sample has around 100,000 clones, almost 80% seen once. The TCR comes from a man aged 65-85 years with active or convalescent COVID-19. The chain links TRBV6-6 to TRBJ1-2; TRBD1 matches at 10 bases. Material for sequencing was peripheral blood. This CDR3 is CASSYRQGANYGYTF. In DNA form, the CDR3 reads TGTGCCAGCAGTTACCGACAGGGGGCAAACTATGGCTACACCTTC.